This passage covers 19 T cell receptor beta chains from one sample sequenced in a study of beta chain features in type 1 diabetes. As every portion of the isolated RNA was reverse transcribed, the sequencing read expressed TCRB transcripts. Using immunoSEQ multiplex PCR, the repertoire was profiled, and TCRdb retains in-frame clones only, with some absent. Of almost 350,000 clones listed, 6.5% to 10% were seen once; the top ten hold around 0.45%. The sample was central memory CD4+ T cells from blood. The receptor set was obtained from a woman in her late teens or twenties in good health.

V usage is TRBV28 and J usage is TRBJ1-5, with a weak D call TRBD1 (5 bases). CDR3 length: 15 residues. Germline V CDR1 and CDR2: MDHEN, SYDVKM. Trimming took 3 bases from V and 4 from J, leaving 13 bases between them. The CDR3 region has the DNA TGTGCCAGCAGTTTGCGGAGGGGAACTAATCAGCCCCAGCATTTT. Encoded protein: CASSLRRGTNQPQHF.

This clone has more than one count but fewer than ten. The chain carries TRBV19 and TRBJ1-1, with a possible D match to TRBD1 (5 bases). Trimming pared 5 bases from V and 5 bases from J, leaving 12 bases between. The CDR3 consists of 13 residues. CDR1 LNHDA and CDR2 SQIVND come from the germline V gene (reference sequence). The CDR3 DNA reads TGTGCCAGTAGTCTACAGGACCGGACTGAAGCTTTCTTT. Translation: CASSLQDRTEAFF.

A few counts support this clone. The rearrangement joins TRBV7-2 to TRBJ2-3, with TRBD1 matching over 7 bases. The CDR3 has 13 amino acids. V shed 4 bases and J 6 bases; nucleotides not matched to a gene: 4. The germline gives CDR1 SGHTA, CDR2 FQGNSA. DNA of the CDR3: TGTGCCAGCAGCTGGCAGGGGGAGGATACGCAGTATTTT. It translates to CASSWQGEDTQYF. The entire variable domain, with the rest obtained from reference TRBV7-2 and TRBJ2-3, is as follows: GAGVSQSPSNKVTEKGKDVELRCDPISGHTALYWYRQSLGQGLEFLIYFQGNSAPDKSGLPSDRFSAERTGGSVSTLTIQRTQQEDSAVYLCASSWQGEDTQYFGPGTRLTVL.

The sample holds many counts of this clone. V usage is TRBV5-4 and J usage is TRBJ2-7, with D maybe TRBD2 (5 bases). This CDR3 contains 14 residues. Germline V lookup: CDR1 SGHNT, CDR2 YYREEE (reference sequence). With 5 bases removed from V and 3 bases from J, the gap between germline ends came to 15 bases. The chain's CDR3 is CASSAPGNHYEQYF. Here the CDR3 DNA reads TGTGCCAGCAGTGCCCCGGGGAACCACTACGAGCAGTACTTC. The whole variable domain, filled in from reference TRBV5-4 and TRBJ2-7, reads ETGVTQSPTHLIKTRGQQVTLRCSSQSGHNTVSWYQQALGQGPQFIFQYYREEENGRGNFPPRFSGLQFPNYSSELNVNALELDDSALYLCASSAPGNHYEQYFGPGTRLTVT.

This clone was observed a few times. CDR3 residues: CASSYAFTGTAYEQYF. The DNA for the CDR3 is TGTGCCAGCAGTTACGCATTTACCGGGACGGCCTACGAGCAGTACTTC. The chain joins TRBV6-5 to TRBJ2-7; D tentatively fits TRBD1 or TRBD2 (5 bases each). V gave up 2 bases and J gave up 2 bases, with 16 bases separating them. Germline values: CDR1 MNHEY, CDR2 SVGAGI. The CDR3 extends over 16 amino acids.

The CDR3 is CAWSVCPPETRSYEQYF. The CDR3, as DNA: TGTGCCTGGAGTGTTTGCCCCCCCGAGACTAGATCCTACGAGCAGTACTTC. This rearrangement joins TRBV30 to TRBJ2-7; D possibly corresponds to TRBD2 (6 bases). With 0 bases removed from V and 1 base from J, the gap between germline ends came to 19 bases. The length of the CDR3 is 17 residues. Looked up from germline, CDR1 is GTSNPN and CDR2 is SVGIG (reference sequence). Supplemented by reference TRBV30 and TRBJ2-7, the full variable domain reads SQTIHQWPATLVQPVGSPLSLECTVEGTSNPNLYWYRQAAGRGLQLLFYSVGIGQISSEVPQNLSASRPQDRQFILSSKKLLLSDSGFYLCAWSVCPPETRSYEQYFGPGTRLTVT.

The V and J genes are TRBV28 and TRBJ1-4; 8 bases are a match to TRBD1. Looked up from germline, CDR1 is MDHEN and CDR2 is SYDVKM. Trimming cost V 6 bases and J 7 bases; bases outside gene matches: 7. The CDR3 loop spans 14 amino acids. CDR3 nucleotides: TGTGCCAGCAGCCCTCGGACAGGGCGTGAAAAACTGTTTTTT. Translation: CASSPRTGREKLFF.

The chain recombines TRBV7-3 with TRBJ2-2; D uncertain. The V gene lost 5 bases and the J gene lost 7 bases, with 11 bases spanning the gap. From germline, CDR1 is SGHTA and CDR2 FQGTGA. The CDR3 has 13 amino acids. As DNA, the CDR3 is TGTGCCAGCAGCGTAATGGGTAACGGGGAGCTGTTTTTT. It codes for CASSVMGNGELFF.

V and J are TRBV11-2 and TRBJ2-1; D ambiguous. Trimming cost V 5 bases and J 12 bases, with 17 bases left between them. The CDR3 has 13 residues. Germline V lookup: CDR1 SGHAT, CDR2 FQNNGV. CDR3 in amino acids: CASSLEPPGVQFF. The CDR3 nucleotides read TGTGCCAGCAGCCTGGAGCCACCCGGTGTGCAGTTCTTC.

This clone has at least ten counts. V and J are TRBV28 and TRBJ2-4; D remains ambiguous. The V gene lost 2 bases and the J gene lost 8 bases, with 4 bases spanning the gap. The CDR3 contains 11 residues. Germline V gene lookup returns CDR1 MDHEN and CDR2 SYDVKM. This CDR3 reads CASSLRDIQYF. The CDR3 nucleotides read TGTGCCAGCAGTTTACGGGACATTCAGTACTTC.

This clone has just a few counts. The V gene is TRBV28, the J gene TRBJ2-1; 10 nucleotides align to TRBD2. The CDR3 covers 17 residues. CDR1 and CDR2 (germline): MDHEN, SYDVKM. V shed 5 bases, J shed 3 bases, and the junction held 10 bases outside the gene matches. DNA for the CDR3: TGTGCCAGCAGTATCCGAACCGGGACTAGCGTCTACAATGAGCAGTTCTTC. Translating it yields CASSIRTGTSVYNEQFF.

The chain couples TRBV28 to TRBJ1-5, with 8 bases that match TRBD1. Per the germline V gene, CDR1 is MDHEN and CDR2 is SYDVKM. V trimming: 6 bases; J trimming: 7 bases; junction bases outside the gene matches: 17. The CDR3 length is 17 residues. The CDR3, as DNA: TGTGCCAGCAGCCGGACAGGGAAGACTTCTAAATACCAGCCCCAGCATTTT. Translated, it gives CASSRTGKTSKYQPQHF. The variable domain in full, completed from reference TRBV28 and TRBJ1-5, reads DVKVTQSSRYLVKRTGEKVFLECVQDMDHENMFWYRQDPGLGLRLIYFSYDVKMKEKGDIPEGYSVSREKKERFSLILESASTNQTSMYLCASSRTGKTSKYQPQHFGDGTRLSIL.

V usage is TRBV2 and J usage is TRBJ2-1, with 8 nucleotides matching TRBD2. V lost 4 bases and J lost 4; bases outside the gene matches: 6. CDR1 is SNHLY, CDR2 FYNNEI, per germline. This CDR3 has 15 amino acids. The CDR3 loop is CASSGPGLEYNEQFF. CDR3 bases: TGTGCCAGCAGTGGACCGGGACTAGAATACAATGAGCAGTTCTTC.

This clone showed up many times. The rearrangement links TRBV23-1 to TRBJ2-7; TRBD1 agrees at 7 bases. TRBV23-1 is an ORF, with its function uncertain. The V segment lost 5 bases and the J segment 6 bases; nucleotides outside the gene matches: 13. The CDR3 runs to 15 residues. The DNA for the CDR3 is TGCGCCAGCAGTTACTCGGTGACAGGGTATCGCGAGCAGTACTTC. Its protein is CASSYSVTGYREQYF.

The V and J genes are TRBV7-2 and TRBJ2-3; D ambiguous. CDR1 is SGHTA and CDR2 is FQGNSA in the germline V gene. This CDR3 region has 16 residues. Trimming removed 4 bases from V and 0 bases from J, with 14 bases in between. The CDR3 DNA reads TGTGCCAGCAGCTACTCAACCAAAACTAGCACAGATACGCAGTATTTT. Translating gives CASSYSTKTSTDTQYF. Complete variable domain (other parts from reference TRBV7-2 and TRBJ2-3): GAGVSQSPSNKVTEKGKDVELRCDPISGHTALYWYRQSLGQGLEFLIYFQGNSAPDKSGLPSDRFSAERTGGSVSTLTIQRTQQEDSAVYLCASSYSTKTSTDTQYFGPGTRLTVL.

CDR3 nucleotides: TGCAGTGCCGAACCAGAGGAGACCCAGTACTTC. This translates into CSAEPEETQYF. The chain has TRBV20-1 and TRBJ2-5; D unresolved. The germline V and J ends were trimmed by 6 bases and 5 bases, with 10 bases remaining between them. Germline-derived CDR1 and CDR2 are DFQATT and SNEGSKA (reference sequence). The CDR3 is 11 residues long.

This clone appeared a few times. The chain is built from TRBV4-2 and TRBJ1-2, with 9 bases matching TRBD1. The CDR3 runs 15 residues. Germline V lookup: CDR1 LGHNA, CDR2 YNFKEQ. The trim removed 5 bases at V and 2 bases at J, leaving 6 bases unmatched. CDR3 sequence (DNA): TGTGCCAGCAGCTTGGGACAGGGTACCAACTATGGCTACACCTTC. Its translation: CASSLGQGTNYGYTF.

This clone was seen more than once but under ten times. J is TRBJ2-3 and V is TRBV5-4, with TRBD2 matching 8 bases. Germline loops: CDR1 SGHNT, CDR2 YYREEE (reference sequence). The CDR3 extends over 17 amino acids. V trimming: 0 bases; J trimming: 2 bases; junction bases outside the gene matches: 8. The CDR3 here is CASSLGTSSISTDTQYF. In DNA form, the CDR3 reads TGTGCCAGCAGCTTGGGGACTAGCAGCATATCCACAGATACGCAGTATTTT.

This clone has a handful of counts. The V and J genes are TRBV9 and TRBJ2-5; 10 bases are shared with TRBD2. CDR1 is SGDLS and CDR2 is YYNGEE in the germline V gene. The CDR3 consists of 15 residues. V lost 2 bases and J lost 4; bases outside the gene matches: 5. The CDR3 here is CASSVLAGVLETQYF. CDR3 nucleotide sequence: TGTGCCAGCAGCGTGCTAGCGGGAGTCCTAGAGACCCAGTACTTC.